This TCR beta chain was profiled in a study of cytomegalovirus exposure and HLA in healthy donors. Study-level points and caveats: The study labeled 150 or so TCR beta chains cytomegalovirus-associated.

Every donor was a healthy person donating bone marrow. The germline V gene encodes CDR1 SNHLY and CDR2 FYNNEI. Trimming cost V 4 bases and J 2 bases; bases outside gene matches: 0. This CDR3 has 14 amino acids. A word on this clone: Its antigen is unidentified.

PCR primers comprised 60 Vbeta and 13 Jbeta primers. Measured with immunoSEQ multiplex PCR; TCRdb has only the in-frame clones, and not every one. The sample comprises approximately 140,000 clones, 88% of which are singletons, and 0.5% to 0.65% rests with the top ten. Material for sequencing was PBMCs. The source of this sequence is a woman in her 40s in good health and CMV-seronegative. The rearrangement joins TRBV2 to TRBJ1-5; 9 positions agree with TRBD1. Written as DNA, the CDR3 is TGTGCCAGCAGTGGGACAGGGGGCAATCAGCCCCAGCATTTT. This gives the protein CASSGTGGNQPQHF.